Each of the 22 T cell receptor beta chains below was sequenced from the same sample in a study of blood T cell repertoires in COVID-19. Clones were read by immunoSEQ multiplex PCR, and TCRdb kept only the in-frame ones, dropping some. The sample records 200,000 to 250,000 clones, 82% being singletons. The sequencing sample was made of PBMCs or T cells enriched from blood (not recorded which). Receptor source: a woman in her fifties or sixties who had recovered from COVID-19.

This sequence joins TRBV19 and TRBJ1-5, with TRBD1 matching 7 bases. CDR3 length: 18 amino acids. J gave up 1 base and V 5 bases, and 14 bases lay outside the gene matches. The germline V gene encodes CDR1 LNHDA and CDR2 SQIVND (reference sequence). The CDR3 DNA reads as TGTGCCAGTAGTCTTCTTATCTCACAGGGGATAAGCAATCAGCCCCAGCATTTT. Translated: CASSLLISQGISNQPQHF.

As regards this clone: This CDR3 is also generated by other DNA sequences in the sample. The genes are TRBV10-3 and TRBJ2-2; D is perhaps TRBD1 (6 bases). The CDR3 consists of 13 residues. Trimming left V 2 bases short and J 5 bases short, with 6 bases between. Germline-derived CDR1 and CDR2 are ENHRY and SYGVKD. The CDR3 protein is CAISERGTGELFF. The CDR3 DNA sequence: TGTGCCATCAGTGAGAGGGGGACCGGGGAGCTGTTTTTT.

The rearrangement joins TRBV11-1 to TRBJ1-2; 11 positions match TRBD1. V gave up 5 bases and J gave up 6 bases; unmatched junction bases: 11. This CDR3 has 16 residues. The germline V gene encodes CDR1 SGHAT and CDR2 FQDESV (reference sequence). CDR3 nucleotide sequence: TGTGCCAGCAGCCCCTGGACAGGGGGCAGTTTTGATGGCTACACCTTC. This encodes CASSPWTGGSFDGYTF.

The rearrangement joins TRBV19 to TRBJ1-4, with D maybe TRBD1 (5 bases). From germline, CDR1 is LNHDA and CDR2 SQIVND (reference sequence). The V gene lost 7 bases and the J gene lost 4 bases, with 19 bases spanning the gap. The CDR3 is 16 amino acids. The CDR3 nucleotides are TGTGCCAGTAAATGGGGCAGTAACTTCGGTAATGAAAAACTGTTTTTT. Translating gives CASKWGSNFGNEKLFF.

This chain joins TRBV5-1 and TRBJ1-4; no definite D call. The V gene's germline CDR1 is SGHRS and CDR2 YFSETQ. V shed 4 bases and J shed 7 bases, with 11 bases lying between them. CDR3 length: 13 residues. The chain's CDR3 is CASSTNAAEKLFF. In DNA form, the CDR3 reads TGCGCCAGCAGCACAAATGCGGCTGAAAAACTGTTTTTT.

This clone was picked up a small number of times. This sequence joins TRBV9 and TRBJ2-2; 8 nucleotides agree with TRBD2. V gave up 0 bases and J gave up 0 bases; unmatched junction bases: 10. Germline V gives CDR1 SGDLS, CDR2 YYNGEE. CDR3 size: 19 residues. CDR3 sequence: CASSVGGRLAPTNTGELFF. The CDR3 DNA is TGTGCCAGCAGCGTAGGGGGTAGACTAGCGCCTACGAACACCGGGGAGCTGTTTTTT.

This clone was observed a handful of times. The genes are TRBV5-5 and TRBJ1-5; D not certain. This CDR3 contains 13 residues. Germline lookup yields CDR1 SGHKS and CDR2 YYEKEE (reference sequence). V was trimmed by 4 bases and J by 6 bases, leaving 11 bases between them. CDR3 loop: CASSHGLGQPQHF. The CDR3 region has the DNA TGTGCCAGCAGCCACGGGTTGGGTCAGCCCCAGCATTTT.

This chain uses TRBV25-1 with TRBJ2-1, with TRBD2 identical over 9 bases. CDR3 length: 13 amino acids. Trimming at V came to 7 bases and at J to 8 bases, leaving 6 bases not matched to a gene. Germline-derived CDR1 and CDR2 are MGHDK and SYGVNS. CDR3 nucleotides: TGTGCCAGCATAGGCGGGAGGGCCTATGAGCAGTTCTTC. This encodes CASIGGRAYEQFF.

V usage is TRBV11-2 and J usage is TRBJ2-5, with TRBD2 identical over 8 bases. Germline assignment: CDR1 SGHAT and CDR2 FQNNGV. This CDR3 region has 15 residues. V trimming: 7 bases; J trimming: 4 bases; junction bases outside the gene matches: 11. The CDR3: CASTFSGLAGETQYF. In nucleotides, the CDR3 is TGTGCCAGCACTTTTAGTGGGCTAGCGGGAGAGACCCAGTACTTC. Looking up the rest from reference TRBV11-2 and TRBJ2-5 gives the full variable domain: EAGVAQSPRYKIIEKRQSVAFWCNPISGHATLYWYQQILGQGPKLLIQFQNNGVVDDSQLPKDRFSAERLKGVDSTLKIQPAKLEDSAVYLCASTFSGLAGETQYFGPGTRLLVL.

The chain carries TRBV23-1 and TRBJ1-4, with a tentative D call TRBD1 (5 bases). TRBV23-1 is recorded as an ORF, its role being uncertain. Between the trimmed V and J ends, which lost 6 bases and 8 bases, there was a span of 10 bases. The CDR3 sequence is 12 residues long. The CDR3 coding sequence is TGCGCCAGCAGCCAGGGAAAAGAAAAACTGTTTTTT. Translating gives CASSQGKEKLFF.

V gene TRBV5-4 combines with J gene TRBJ2-6; maybe TRBD1 (6 bases). V shed 4 bases and J shed 5 bases, with 13 bases lying between them. Germline V gene lookup returns CDR1 SGHNT and CDR2 YYREEE (reference sequence). The CDR3 runs 15 residues. The DNA of the CDR3 is TGTGCCAGCAGCCTGATACAGGGTCGGGCCAACGTCCTGACTTTC. This gives the protein CASSLIQGRANVLTF.

The J gene is TRBJ2-7, the V gene TRBV6-5, with 10 bases identical to TRBD1. The CDR3 is 14 amino acids. Germline V CDR1 and CDR2: MNHEY, SVGAGI. V shed 5 bases, J shed 5 bases, and the junction held 6 bases outside the gene matches. The CDR3 DNA is TGTGCCAGCAGTAGAGGGACAGGGGTGCACGAGCAGTACTTC. It encodes CASSRGTGVHEQYF.

The chain couples TRBV6-1 to TRBJ1-2, with 8 bases matching TRBD1. Germline-derived CDR1 and CDR2 are MNHNS and SASEGT. This CDR3 is built from 16 residues. V lost 3 bases and J lost 3; bases outside the gene matches: 9. The CDR3 protein is CASSEWKGTGHYGYTF. Here the CDR3 DNA reads TGTGCCAGCAGTGAGTGGAAGGGGACAGGTCACTATGGCTACACCTTC.

The chain couples TRBV12-5 to TRBJ1-6, with unresolved D. The CDR3 contains 15 residues. Per the germline V gene, CDR1 is LGHNT and CDR2 is FRNRAP. The ends were cut back, 2 bases at V and 10 bases at J, with 15 bases in the middle. The CDR3 reads CASGLWEAGGSPLHF. CDR3 coding DNA: TGTGCTAGTGGTTTGTGGGAGGCAGGTGGGTCACCCCTCCACTTT.

This chain connects TRBV27 to TRBJ2-2; a weak D match, TRBD2 (5 bases). V gave up 0 bases and J gave up 6 bases, with 8 bases separating them. The CDR3 covers 14 residues. Germline values: CDR1 MNHEY, CDR2 SMNVEV (reference sequence). In nucleotides, the CDR3 is TGTGCCAGCAGTTTATCGTCGGAGGCCGGGGAGCTGTTTTTT. Translated: CASSLSSEAGELFF.

V and J are TRBV11-1 and TRBJ2-7; 10 nucleotides line up with TRBD1. Germline V lookup: CDR1 SGHAT, CDR2 FQDESV (reference sequence). CDR3 length: 15 residues. V gave up 1 base and J gave up 4 bases; unmatched junction bases: 4. This CDR3 is CASSLGDRGSYEQYF. The CDR3 DNA reads as TGTGCCAGCAGCTTAGGGGACAGGGGAAGTTACGAGCAGTACTTC.

This rearrangement joins TRBV7-9 to TRBJ1-2; D may be TRBD1 (5 bases). CDR1 is SEHNR, CDR2 FQNEAQ, per germline (reference sequence). The CDR3 contains 13 residues. V shed 3 bases and J shed 5 bases, with 10 bases lying between them. The CDR3: CASSFGGGYGYTF. DNA for the CDR3: TGTGCCAGCAGCTTTGGCGGGGGGTATGGCTACACCTTC.

The rearrangement uses TRBV11-2 and TRBJ2-5; a weak D match, TRBD1 (6 bases). Germline V CDR1 and CDR2: SGHAT, FQNNGV. Trimming removed 5 bases at V and 5 bases at J, with 12 bases between. The CDR3 consists of 13 residues. Written as DNA, the CDR3 is TGTGCCAGCAGCGACCAGGGGTGGGAGACCCAGTACTTC. Translated: CASSDQGWETQYF.

This clone was observed a few times. V gene TRBV10-3 combines with J gene TRBJ1-3; D gene ambiguous. The CDR3 is made up of 12 amino acids. Germline V gene data show CDR1 as ENHRY and CDR2 as SYGVKD. Trimming took 8 bases from V and 4 from J, leaving 9 bases between them. Here the CDR3 reads CAIQTGGNTIYF. The DNA for the CDR3 is TGTGCCATCCAAACGGGGGGAAACACCATATATTTT.

V usage is TRBV27 and J usage is TRBJ2-1; D possibly corresponds to TRBD1 (6 bases). This CDR3 has 14 amino acids. V lost 3 bases and J lost 7, with 13 bases in between. CDR1 MNHEY and CDR2 SMNVEV come from the germline V gene (reference sequence). CDR3 DNA: TGTGCCAGCAGTTTCCTTACAGGGACGAATGAGCAGTTCTTC. Its protein product is CASSFLTGTNEQFF.

This clone has only a few counts. This chain uses TRBV28 with TRBJ2-5; D is unclear. CDR3 length: 16 amino acids. V was pared by 4 bases and J by 2 bases, with 17 bases between. Germline CDR1 is MDHEN and CDR2 is SYDVKM. CDR3 nucleotides: TGTGCCAGCAGTTCTGGTCTCTCAGTACCGCAAGAGACCCAGTACTTC. The encoded protein is CASSSGLSVPQETQYF.

The V gene is TRBV15, the J gene TRBJ2-7; unclear D gene. The V gene's germline CDR1 is LNHNV and CDR2 YYDKDF (reference sequence). The CDR3 runs 16 residues. Trimming cost V 0 bases and J 0 bases, with 12 bases left between them. CDR3 nucleotide sequence: TGTGCCACCAGCAGAGACAGGATCTCGAGCTCCTACGAGCAGTACTTC. Translated: CATSRDRISSSYEQYF.